This TCR beta chain derives from a study of cytotoxic CD8 clonotypes in ibrutinib-treated CLL. Looking at the study overall: For this cohort, patients were about a dozen relapsed/refractory and some 15 treatment-naive, while under 18 were IGHV unmutated. Study-level points and caveats: Baseline clonality exceeded age-matched healthy donors and tracked circulating CD8+ T-cell counts. Contraction or stability on treatment characterized the public clonotypes, which were uncommon. Sampling schedules were unmatched across sustained-remission and progressing patients.

Profiling relied on immunoSEQ multiplex PCR, and the TCRdb table lists in-frame clones only, not all of them. This table has about 45,000 clones, over 50% appearing once. As regards this clone: Its antigen is currently unknown.

CDR1 is GTSNPN and CDR2 is SVGIG in the germline V gene (reference sequence). The CDR3 has 20 residues. Trimming left V 1 base short and J 6 bases short, with 30 bases between. The sample was PBMCs, taken after 24 months of ibrutinib treatment. The receptor's source is a human donor with chronic lymphocytic leukemia. V usage is TRBV30 and J usage is TRBJ2-2, with D perhaps being TRBD1 or TRBD2 (12 bases each). The CDR3 DNA is TGTGCCTGGAGTGCTCTGGGACAGGGGGCTAGCGGGAGGGTGGCCGGGGAGCTGTTTTTT. This codes for CAWSALGQGASGRVAGELFF. Filled out from reference TRBV30 and TRBJ2-2, the complete variable domain reads SQTIHQWPATLVQPVGSPLSLECTVEGTSNPNLYWYRQAAGRGLQLLFYSVGIGQISSEVPQNLSASRPQDRQFILSSKKLLLSDSGFYLCAWSALGQGASGRVAGELFFGEGSRLTVL.